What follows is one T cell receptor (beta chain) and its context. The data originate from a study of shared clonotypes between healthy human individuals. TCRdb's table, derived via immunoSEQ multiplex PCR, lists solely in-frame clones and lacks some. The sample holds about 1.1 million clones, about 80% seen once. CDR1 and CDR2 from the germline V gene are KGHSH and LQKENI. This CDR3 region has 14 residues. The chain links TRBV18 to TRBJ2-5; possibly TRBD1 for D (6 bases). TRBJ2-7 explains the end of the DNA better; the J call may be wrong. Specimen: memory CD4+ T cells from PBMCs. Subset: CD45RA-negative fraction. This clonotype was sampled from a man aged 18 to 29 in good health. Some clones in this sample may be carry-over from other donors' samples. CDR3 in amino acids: CASSPAGRGYEQYF. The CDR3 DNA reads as TGTGCCAGCTCACCAGCCGGCAGGGGATACGAGCAGTACTTC.